The source of this T cell receptor (beta chain) is a study of OX40 agonist ivuxolimab in advanced cancers. Using immunoSEQ multiplex PCR, the repertoire was profiled, and TCRdb retains in-frame clones only, with some absent. The sample lists some 130,000 clones; approximately 90% were seen once. The germline CDR1 and CDR2 sequences are WNHNN and SYGVQD (reference sequence). This CDR3 has 14 amino acids. V lost 4 bases and J lost 0, with 7 bases in between. The starting material was CD4+ or CD8+ T cells sorted from blood, obtained in a trial of the OX40 agonist ivuxolimab. This chain links TRBV10-1 with TRBJ1-5; D unclear. This receptor was obtained from an adult with an advanced solid tumor such as melanoma, head and neck, liver or kidney cancer. CDR3 nucleotides: TGCGCCAGCAGTGTTAACTATAGCAATCAGCCCCAGCATTTT. This translates into CASSVNYSNQPQHF.